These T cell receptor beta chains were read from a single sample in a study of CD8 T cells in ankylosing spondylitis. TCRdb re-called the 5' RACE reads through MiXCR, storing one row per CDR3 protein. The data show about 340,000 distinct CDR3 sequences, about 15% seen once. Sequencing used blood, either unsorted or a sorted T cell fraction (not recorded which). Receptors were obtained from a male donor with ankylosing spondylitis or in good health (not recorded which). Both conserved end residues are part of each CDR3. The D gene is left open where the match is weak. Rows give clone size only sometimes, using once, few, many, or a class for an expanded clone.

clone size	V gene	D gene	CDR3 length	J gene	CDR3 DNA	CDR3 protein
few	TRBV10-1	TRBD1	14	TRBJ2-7	TGCGCCAGTTATCACAGGGGTAGGTCCTACGAGCAGTACTTC	CASYHRGRSYEQYF
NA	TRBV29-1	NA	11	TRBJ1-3	TGCAGCGTTAACTCTGGAAACACCATATGTTTT	CSVNSGNTICF
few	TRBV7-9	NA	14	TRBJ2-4	TGTGCCAGCAGCTTAAGTGAGCTGGAAAACATTCAGTACTTC	CASSLSELENIQYF
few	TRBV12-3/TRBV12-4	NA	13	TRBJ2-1	TGTGCCAGCGGGCAGGGTAGACAAAGTGAGCAGTTCTTC	CASGQGRQSEQFF
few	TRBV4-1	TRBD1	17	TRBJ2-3	TGCGCCAGCAGCCGAAGACCGGGACAGGATGTCGGAGATACGCAGTATTTT	CASSRRPGQDVGDTQYF
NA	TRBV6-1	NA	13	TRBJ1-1	TGTGCCAGCAGTGGGGGGGACGGCACTGAAGCTTTCTTT	CASSGGDGTEAFF
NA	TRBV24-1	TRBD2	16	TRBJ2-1	TGTGCCACCAGTGACCCTACCGGGACTAGCATAAATGAGCAGTTCTTC	CATSDPTGTSINEQFF
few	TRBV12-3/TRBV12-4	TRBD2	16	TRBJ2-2	TGTGCCAGCAGACGACGAGGACTAGCGGGAGAGGTGGAGCTGTTTTTT	CASRRRGLAGEVELFF
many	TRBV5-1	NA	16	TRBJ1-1	TGCGCCAGCAGCTTGGACGGCCGCCGAATGAACACTGAAGCTTTCTTT	CASSLDGRRMNTEAFF
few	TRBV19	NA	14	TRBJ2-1	TGTGCCAGTAGTATAGGCGGACAGCACAATGAGCAGTTCTTC	CASSIGGQHNEQFF
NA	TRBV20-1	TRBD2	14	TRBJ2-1	TGCAGTGCTAACCGACTAGCGGGAGACCATGAGCAGTTCTTC	CSANRLAGDHEQFF
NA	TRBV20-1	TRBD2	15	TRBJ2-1	TGCAGTGCATCGACTAGCGGGAGGGGTTACAATGAGCAGTTCTTC	CSASTSGRGYNEQFF
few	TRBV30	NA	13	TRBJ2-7	TGTGCCTGGAGGCAGGGCGCAACCTACGAGCAGTACTTC	CAWRQGATYEQYF
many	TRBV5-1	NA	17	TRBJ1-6	TGCGCCAGCAGCTTGGATTCTCTTGGGGGGACTTCTTCACCCCTCCACTTT	CASSLDSLGGTSSPLHF
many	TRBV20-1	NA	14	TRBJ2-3	TGCAGTACTCGTAGCGGCCTGGGCACAGATACGCAGTATTTT	CSTRSGLGTDTQYF
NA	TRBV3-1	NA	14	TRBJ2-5	TGTGCCAGCAGCCAAGACCAAACCCAAGAGACCCAGTACTTC	CASSQDQTQETQYF
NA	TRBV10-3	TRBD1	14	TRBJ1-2	TGTGCCTCAACTCCGGGACAGGGAAACTATGGCTACACCTTC	CASTPGQGNYGYTF
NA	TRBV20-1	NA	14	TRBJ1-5	TGCAGTGCTAGAGAGGGGCGCGGCAATCAGCCCCAGCATTTT	CSAREGRGNQPQHF
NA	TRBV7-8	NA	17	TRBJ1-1	TGTGCCAGCAGCTTAGCGCGGGCAGGGAGAAGGGGCACTGAAGCTTTCTTT	CASSLARAGRRGTEAFF
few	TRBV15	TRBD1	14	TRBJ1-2	TGTGCCACCAGCAGAGGACAGGGGAACTATGGCTACACCTTC	CATSRGQGNYGYTF
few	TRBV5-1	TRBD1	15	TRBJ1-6	TGCGCCAGCAGCTTGATCCAGGGGGTTAATTCACCCCTCCACTTT	CASSLIQGVNSPLHF
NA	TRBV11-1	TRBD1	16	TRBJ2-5	TGTGCCAGCAGCGCCTGGACAGGGAGTATCGGAGAGACCCAGTACTTC	CASSAWTGSIGETQYF
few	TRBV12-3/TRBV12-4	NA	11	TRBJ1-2	NA	CASSSVRGYTF
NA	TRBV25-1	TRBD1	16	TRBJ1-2	TGTGCCAGCAGTGCCTCCCGGGACAGGGCGGACTATGGCTACACCTTC	CASSASRDRADYGYTF
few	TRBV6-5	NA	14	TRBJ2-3	TGTGCCAGCAGTTCCGACAGGCTCACAGATACGCAGTATTTT	CASSSDRLTDTQYF
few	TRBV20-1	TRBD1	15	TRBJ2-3	TGCAGTGCTTCCTTACAGGGGCCTCGCACAGATACGCAGTATTTT	CSASLQGPRTDTQYF
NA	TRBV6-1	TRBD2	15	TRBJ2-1	TGTGCCAGCATGGTAGCGGGGGGACGATACAATGAGCAGTTCTTC	CASMVAGGRYNEQFF
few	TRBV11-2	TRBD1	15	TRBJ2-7	TGTGCCAGCAGCTCCAGGGGGGTGACAGGGGACGAGCAGTACTTC	CASSSRGVTGDEQYF
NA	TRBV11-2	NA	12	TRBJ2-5	TGTGCCAGCAGCTTCGGTCGAGAGACCCAGTACTTC	CASSFGRETQYF
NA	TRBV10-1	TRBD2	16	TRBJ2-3	TGCGCCAGCAGTGCCGGGACTAGCGGGAAGGGGGATACGCAGTATTTT	CASSAGTSGKGDTQYF
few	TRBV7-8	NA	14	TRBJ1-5	TGTGCCAGCGGCGTTGAGTCGGTCAATCAGCCCCAGCATTTT	CASGVESVNQPQHF
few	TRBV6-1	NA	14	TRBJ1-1	TGTGCCAGCACCCAGGGAAGAATCAACACTGAAGCTTTCTTT	CASTQGRINTEAFF
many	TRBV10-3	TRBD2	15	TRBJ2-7	TGTGCCATCAGTGAGTCTACCGCGGGGGCCTACGAGCAGTACTTC	CAISESTAGAYEQYF